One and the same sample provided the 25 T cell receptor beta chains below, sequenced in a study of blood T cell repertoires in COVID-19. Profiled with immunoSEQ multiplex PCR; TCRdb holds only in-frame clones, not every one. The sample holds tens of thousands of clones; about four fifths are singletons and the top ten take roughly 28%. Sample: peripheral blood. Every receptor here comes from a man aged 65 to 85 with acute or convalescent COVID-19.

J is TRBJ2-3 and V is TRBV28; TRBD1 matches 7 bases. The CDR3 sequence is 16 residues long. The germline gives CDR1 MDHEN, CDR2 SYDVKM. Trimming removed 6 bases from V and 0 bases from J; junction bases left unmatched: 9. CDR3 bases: TGTGCCAGCAGCTCCGACAGGGCTAGGAGCACAGATACGCAGTATTTT. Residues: CASSSDRARSTDTQYF.

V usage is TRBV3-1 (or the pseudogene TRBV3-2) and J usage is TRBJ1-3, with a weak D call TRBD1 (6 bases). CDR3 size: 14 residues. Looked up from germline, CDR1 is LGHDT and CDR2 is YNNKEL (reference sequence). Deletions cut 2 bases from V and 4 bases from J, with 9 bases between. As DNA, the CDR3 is TGTGCCAGCAGCCAATCAGGGGTCGGAAACACCATATATTTT. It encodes CASSQSGVGNTIYF.

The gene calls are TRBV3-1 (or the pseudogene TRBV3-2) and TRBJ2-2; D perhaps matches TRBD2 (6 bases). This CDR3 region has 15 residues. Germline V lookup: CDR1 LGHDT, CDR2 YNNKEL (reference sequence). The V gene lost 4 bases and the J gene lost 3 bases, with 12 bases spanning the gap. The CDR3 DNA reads TGTGCCAGCAGCCCTTACGGGGGTGACACCGGGGAGCTGTTTTTT. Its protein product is CASSPYGGDTGELFF.

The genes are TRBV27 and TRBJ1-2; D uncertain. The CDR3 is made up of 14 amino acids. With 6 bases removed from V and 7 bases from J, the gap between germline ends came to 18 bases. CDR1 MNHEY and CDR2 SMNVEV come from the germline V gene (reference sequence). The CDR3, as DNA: TGTGCCAGCAGCCGTGCGGGAGTCGGTGGTGGCTACACCTTC. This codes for CASSRAGVGGGYTF.

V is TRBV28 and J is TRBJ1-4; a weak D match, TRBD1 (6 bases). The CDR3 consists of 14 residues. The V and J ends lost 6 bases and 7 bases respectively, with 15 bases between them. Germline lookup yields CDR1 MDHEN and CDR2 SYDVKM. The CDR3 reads CASSRGGESEKLFF. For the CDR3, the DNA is TGTGCCAGCAGCCGAGGGGGGGAGAGTGAAAAACTGTTTTTT.

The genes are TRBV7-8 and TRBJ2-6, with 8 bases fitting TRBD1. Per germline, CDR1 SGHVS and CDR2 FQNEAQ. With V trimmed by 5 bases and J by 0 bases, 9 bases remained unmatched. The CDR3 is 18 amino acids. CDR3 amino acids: CASSARQGSNSGANVLTF. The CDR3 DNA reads TGTGCCAGCAGCGCCAGACAGGGGTCCAACTCTGGGGCCAACGTCCTGACTTTC.

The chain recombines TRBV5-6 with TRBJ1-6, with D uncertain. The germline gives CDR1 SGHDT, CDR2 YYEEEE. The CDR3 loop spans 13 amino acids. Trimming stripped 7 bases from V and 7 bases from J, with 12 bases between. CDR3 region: CASSKTENSPLHF. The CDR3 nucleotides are TGTGCCAGCTCGAAGACGGAGAATTCACCCCTCCACTTT.

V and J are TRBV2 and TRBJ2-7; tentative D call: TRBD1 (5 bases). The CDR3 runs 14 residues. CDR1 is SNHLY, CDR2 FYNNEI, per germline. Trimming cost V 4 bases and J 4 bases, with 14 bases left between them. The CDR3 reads CASSAGSGLYEQYF. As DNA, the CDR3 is TGTGCCAGCAGTGCAGGGTCCGGGTTGTACGAGCAGTACTTC.

CDR3: CASSSPGQGEGYTF. DNA for the CDR3: TGTGCCAGCAGTTCCCCGGGACAGGGTGAAGGCTACACCTTC. The rearrangement joins TRBV28 to TRBJ1-2, with 9 bases lining up with TRBD1. The ends lost 4 bases at V and 8 bases at J; junction bases unmatched: 8. This CDR3 comprises 14 residues. Germline values: CDR1 MDHEN, CDR2 SYDVKM.

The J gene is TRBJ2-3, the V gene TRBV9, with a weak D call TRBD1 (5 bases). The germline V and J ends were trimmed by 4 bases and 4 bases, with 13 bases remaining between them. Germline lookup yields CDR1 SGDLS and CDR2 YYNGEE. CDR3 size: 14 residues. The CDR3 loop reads CASSPGQKADTQYF. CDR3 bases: TGTGCCAGCAGCCCAGGGCAAAAGGCAGATACGCAGTATTTT.

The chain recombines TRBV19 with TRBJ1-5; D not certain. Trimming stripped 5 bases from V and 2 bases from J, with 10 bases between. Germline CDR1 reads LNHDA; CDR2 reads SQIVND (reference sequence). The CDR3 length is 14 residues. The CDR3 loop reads CASSAGMGNQPQHF. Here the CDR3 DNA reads TGTGCCAGTAGTGCGGGGATGGGCAATCAGCCCCAGCATTTT.

CDR3 amino acids: CASSRQERDTQYF. In DNA form, the CDR3 reads TGTGCCAGCAGCCGACAGGAACGAGATACGCAGTATTTT. The chain has TRBV6-5 and TRBJ2-3; maybe TRBD1 (6 bases). The CDR3 runs 13 residues. Germline-derived CDR1 and CDR2 are MNHEY and SVGAGI. Trimming removed 6 bases at V and 5 bases at J, with 12 bases between.

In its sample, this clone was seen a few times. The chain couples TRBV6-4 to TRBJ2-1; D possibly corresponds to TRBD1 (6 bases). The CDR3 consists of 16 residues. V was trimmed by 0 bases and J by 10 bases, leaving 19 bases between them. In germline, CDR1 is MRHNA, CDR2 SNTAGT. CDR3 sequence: CASSDSGRTAREEQFF. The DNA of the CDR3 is TGTGCCAGCAGTGACTCAGGTAGGACAGCGCGAGAGGAGCAGTTCTTC.

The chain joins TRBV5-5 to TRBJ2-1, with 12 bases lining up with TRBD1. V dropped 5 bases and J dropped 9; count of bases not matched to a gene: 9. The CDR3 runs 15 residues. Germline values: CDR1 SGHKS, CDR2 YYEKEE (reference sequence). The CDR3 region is CASSPGTGGWLEQFF. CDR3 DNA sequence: TGTGCCAGCAGTCCCGGGACAGGGGGCTGGCTTGAGCAGTTCTTC.

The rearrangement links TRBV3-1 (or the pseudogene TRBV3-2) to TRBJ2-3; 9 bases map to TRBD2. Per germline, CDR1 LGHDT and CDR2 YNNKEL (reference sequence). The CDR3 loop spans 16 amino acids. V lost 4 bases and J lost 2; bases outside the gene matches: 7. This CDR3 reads CASSLISGRPTDTQYF. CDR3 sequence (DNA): TGTGCCAGCAGCCTAATAAGCGGGAGGCCCACAGATACGCAGTATTTT.

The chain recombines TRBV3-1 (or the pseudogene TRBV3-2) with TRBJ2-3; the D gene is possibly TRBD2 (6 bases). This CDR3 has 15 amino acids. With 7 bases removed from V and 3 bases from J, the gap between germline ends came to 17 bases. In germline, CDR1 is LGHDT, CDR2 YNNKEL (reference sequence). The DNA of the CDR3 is TGTGCCAGCAACCGCGGAGGGGAGGCAACAGATACGCAGTATTTT. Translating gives CASNRGGEATDTQYF.

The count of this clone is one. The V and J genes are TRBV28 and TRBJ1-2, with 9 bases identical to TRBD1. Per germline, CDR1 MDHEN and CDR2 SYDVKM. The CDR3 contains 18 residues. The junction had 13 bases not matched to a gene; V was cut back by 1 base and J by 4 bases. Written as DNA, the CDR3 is TGTGCCAGCAGTTTATCTACGGCCGACGGACAGGGGCTCTATGGCTACACCTTC. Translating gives CASSLSTADGQGLYGYTF.

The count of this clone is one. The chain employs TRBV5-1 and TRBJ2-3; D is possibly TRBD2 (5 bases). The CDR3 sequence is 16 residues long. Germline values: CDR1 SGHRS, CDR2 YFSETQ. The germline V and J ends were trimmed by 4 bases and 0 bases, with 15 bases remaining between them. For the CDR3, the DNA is TGCGCCAGCAGCACGAGCGGACCCCCTAGCACAGATACGCAGTATTTT. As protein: CASSTSGPPSTDTQYF. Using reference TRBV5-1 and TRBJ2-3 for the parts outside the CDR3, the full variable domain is KAGVTQTPRYLIKTRGQQVTLSCSPISGHRSVSWYQQTPGQGLQFLFEYFSETQRNKGNFPGRFSGRQFSNSRSEMNVSTLELGDSALYLCASSTSGPPSTDTQYFGPGTRLTVL.

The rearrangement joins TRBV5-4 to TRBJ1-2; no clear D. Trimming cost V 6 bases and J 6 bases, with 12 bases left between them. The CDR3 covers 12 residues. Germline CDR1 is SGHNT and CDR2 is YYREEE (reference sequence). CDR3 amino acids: CASTEGINGYTF. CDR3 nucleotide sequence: TGTGCCAGCACGGAGGGAATCAATGGCTACACCTTC.

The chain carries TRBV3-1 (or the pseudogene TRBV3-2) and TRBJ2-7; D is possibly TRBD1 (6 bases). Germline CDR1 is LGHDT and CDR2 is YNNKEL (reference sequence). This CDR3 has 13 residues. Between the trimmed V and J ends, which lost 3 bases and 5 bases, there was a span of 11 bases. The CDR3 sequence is CASSHLTGNEQYF. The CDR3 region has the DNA TGTGCCAGCAGCCACCTTACAGGGAACGAGCAGTACTTC.

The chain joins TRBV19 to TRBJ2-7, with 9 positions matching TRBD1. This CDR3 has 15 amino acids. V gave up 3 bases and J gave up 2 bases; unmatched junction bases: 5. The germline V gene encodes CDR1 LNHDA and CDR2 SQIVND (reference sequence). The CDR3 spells CASSMGQGKTYEQYF. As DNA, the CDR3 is TGTGCCAGTAGTATGGGACAGGGCAAGACCTACGAGCAGTACTTC.

The CDR3 reads CASSLVGGRANEQYF. The CDR3 coding sequence is TGTGCCAGCAGCTTAGTTGGCGGGAGGGCCAACGAGCAGTACTTC. J is TRBJ2-7 and V is TRBV7-2, with TRBD2 matching 9 bases. There are 15 residues in the CDR3. J was trimmed by 5 bases and V by 1 base; bases with no gene match: 6. Germline V gives CDR1 SGHTA, CDR2 FQGNSA.

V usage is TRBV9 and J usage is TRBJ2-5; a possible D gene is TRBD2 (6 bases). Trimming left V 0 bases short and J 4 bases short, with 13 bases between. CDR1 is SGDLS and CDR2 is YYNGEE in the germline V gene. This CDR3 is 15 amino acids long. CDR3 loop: CASSVVPAGRETQYF. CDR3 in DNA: TGTGCCAGCAGCGTAGTCCCCGCGGGGCGAGAGACCCAGTACTTC.

CDR3 coding DNA: TGTGCCAGCAGCCCAGGCCAATACAATGAGCAGTTCTTC. Encoded protein: CASSPGQYNEQFF. The rearrangement joins TRBV7-3 to TRBJ2-1; D ambiguous. CDR1 is SGHTA and CDR2 is FQGTGA in the germline V gene. Trimming stripped 5 bases from V and 4 bases from J, with 9 bases between. CDR3 length: 13 residues. The full variable domain, completed using reference TRBV7-3 and TRBJ2-1, is GAGVSQTPSNKVTEKGKYVELRCDPISGHTALYWYRQSLGQGPEFLIYFQGTGAADDSGLPNDRFFAVRPEGSVSTLKIQRTERGDSAVYLCASSPGQYNEQFFGPGTRLTVL.

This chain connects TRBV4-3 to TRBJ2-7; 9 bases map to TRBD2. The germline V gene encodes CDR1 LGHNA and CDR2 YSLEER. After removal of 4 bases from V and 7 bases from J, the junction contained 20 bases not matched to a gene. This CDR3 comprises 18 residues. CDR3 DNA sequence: TGCGCCAGCAGCCTCTCGAGTGCTGGTTTCGGGACTAGCTCGGAGCAGTACTTC. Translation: CASSLSSAGFGTSSEQYF.